Described below is a single T cell receptor (beta chain) sequence and its context. Its specificity is not known. Library preparation for TCR beta used quantitative 5'-RACE with molecular barcodes. TCRdb processed the 5' RACE reads anew with MiXCR; each CDR3 protein has one entry. The repertoire holds 400,000 or so distinct CDR3 sequences, roughly 26% seen once, with 0.89% in the top ten. This sample is drawn from a study of CD8 T cells in ankylosing spondylitis. Study-level findings and limits: In synovial fluid and blood from reactive arthritis, some motif variants were previously reported. Characteristic, it appeared, of ankylosing spondylitis blood was a TCR beta motif of eight or nine highly homologous variants. The clones that were linked to disease were reported to be significantly enriched in matched synovial fluid samples from ankylosing spondylitis patients. Disease-linked clones, CD8+, were relatively rare in peripheral blood.

Losses at the gene ends were 2 bases for V and 1 base for J; bases not matched to a gene: 3. This CDR3 is 15 amino acids long. CDR1 is LGHNA, CDR2 YNFKEQ, per germline. Input material: blood, either unsorted or a sorted T cell fraction (not recorded which). The rearrangement uses TRBV4-2 and TRBJ2-7, with TRBD1 matching over 9 bases. The sequence was obtained from a male donor with ankylosing spondylitis. CDR3 nucleotide sequence: TGTGCCAGCAGCCAATACAGGGGGCTGTCCTACGAGCAGTACTTC. Its translation: CASSQYRGLSYEQYF.